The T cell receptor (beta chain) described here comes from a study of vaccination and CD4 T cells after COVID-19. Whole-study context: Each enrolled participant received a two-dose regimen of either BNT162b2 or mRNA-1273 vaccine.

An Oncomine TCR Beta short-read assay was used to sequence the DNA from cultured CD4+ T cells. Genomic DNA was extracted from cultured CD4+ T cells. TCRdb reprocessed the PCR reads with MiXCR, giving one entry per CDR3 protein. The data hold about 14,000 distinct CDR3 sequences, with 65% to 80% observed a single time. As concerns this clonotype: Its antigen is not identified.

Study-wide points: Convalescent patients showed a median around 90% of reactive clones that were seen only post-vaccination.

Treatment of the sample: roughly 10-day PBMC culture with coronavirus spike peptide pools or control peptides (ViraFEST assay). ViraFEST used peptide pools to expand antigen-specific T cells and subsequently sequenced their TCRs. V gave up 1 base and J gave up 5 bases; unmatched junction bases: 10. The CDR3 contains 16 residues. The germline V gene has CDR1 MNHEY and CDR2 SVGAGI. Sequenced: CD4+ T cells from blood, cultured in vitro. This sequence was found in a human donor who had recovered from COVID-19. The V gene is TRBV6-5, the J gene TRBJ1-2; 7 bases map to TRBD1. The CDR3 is CASSYFSRGNGYGYTF. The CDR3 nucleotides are TGTGCCAGCAGTTACTTTAGCAGGGGGAACGGTTATGGCTACACCTTC.